This entry describes one T cell receptor beta chain. The data derive from a study of blood T cell repertoires in COVID-19. TCRdb keeps only in-frame clones here, not all; method: immunoSEQ multiplex PCR. The sample has a few hundred thousand clones; around 89% are singletons. The junction had 13 bases not matched to a gene; V was cut back by 6 bases and J by 4 bases. CDR1 is MGHDK and CDR2 is SYGVNS in the germline V gene. The CDR3 spans 18 residues. Adults between roughly 18 and 95 years of age took part from 20 to 25 US areas. Which cohort a participant joined came from the clinical history participants gave.

Specimen: PBMCs or T cells enriched from blood (not recorded which). The receptor was isolated from a man between 40 and 49 years old who had recovered from COVID-19. The chain combines TRBV25-1 with TRBJ2-1, with TRBD2 identical over 12 bases. The CDR3 is CASSLTRTSGIGYNEQFF. The CDR3 DNA sequence: TGTGCCAGCAGCCTGACCCGGACTAGCGGGATAGGGTACAATGAGCAGTTCTTC.